The rows below give T cell receptor beta chains drawn from one sample of a study of Ad26.COV2.S vaccination and SARS-CoV-2 variants. Data came from immunoSEQ multiplex PCR; TCRdb stores just in-frame clones and leaves some out. Altogether approximately 480,000 clones are present, around 88% being singletons, with the ten largest covering 13%. The sequencing here drew on peripheral blood, taken in a trial of Ad26.COV2.S vaccine versus placebo. Every receptor here comes from a person aged 18 to 59 who received the Ad26.COV2.S COVID-19 vaccine or a placebo. Each CDR3 is given with its conserved first and last residue. The order of the fields is J gene, clone size, D gene, V gene, CDR3 DNA, CDR3 protein. D genes are given only for firm matches. The size entry is marked missing in some rows and otherwise reads once, few, many or a size class.

TRBJ1-6	NA	TRBD1	TRBV6-5	TGTGCCAGCAGTCCCAGGGGGCGCGGTTCACCCCTCCACTTT	CASSPRGRGSPLHF
TRBJ1-4	once	TRBD1	TRBV10-3	TGTGCCATCAGTCAATCTGGACAGGGGGCAACTAATGAAAAACTGTTTTTT	CAISQSGQGATNEKLFF
TRBJ2-2	NA	TRBD2	TRBV28	TGTGCCAGCAGTTTATCGTCTAGCGGGAGGGTCCGGAGCGGGGAGCTGTTTTTT	CASSLSSSGRVRSGELFF
TRBJ2-7	NA	TRBD2	TRBV7-9	TGTGCCAGCAGCTTACTCGCGGGAGGTGCCTACGAGCAGTACTTC	CASSLLAGGAYEQYF
TRBJ2-7	once	NA	TRBV19	TGTGCCAGTAGTATAGGAAGGGGGTCCTACGAGCAGTACTTC	CASSIGRGSYEQYF
TRBJ2-2	NA	TRBD1	TRBV29-1	TGCAGCGCCGGGACAGGGGTCCCCGGGGAGCTGTTTTTT	CSAGTGVPGELFF
TRBJ1-1	NA	NA	TRBV5-6	TGTGCCAGCAGCTGGAGGTACACTGAAGCTTTCTTT	CASSWRYTEAFF
TRBJ2-7	NA	NA	TRBV10-3	TGTGCCACCGCGGGGACAGACGAGGCCTACGAGCAGTACTTC	CATAGTDEAYEQYF
TRBJ2-2	NA	NA	TRBV2	TGTGCCAGCAGTGTCGAACAAGCCCCCACCGGGGAGCTGTTTTTT	CASSVEQAPTGELFF
TRBJ2-1	NA	TRBD2	TRBV5-1	TGCGCCAGCAGCTTGACCCCCGGGACTAGCGGCAATGAGCAGTTCTTC	CASSLTPGTSGNEQFF
TRBJ2-7	NA	TRBD1	TRBV6-5	TGTGCCAGCAGTTACGGGACAGAGAGCTCCTACGAGCAGTACTTC	CASSYGTESSYEQYF
TRBJ1-3	NA	NA	TRBV19	TGTGCCAGTAGTATCATGGGCTCAGCCTCTGGAAACACCATATATTTT	CASSIMGSASGNTIYF
TRBJ2-1	NA	NA	TRBV5-1	TGCGCCAGCAGCCCGACTCTCCTGATATACAATGAGCAGTTCTTC	CASSPTLLIYNEQFF
TRBJ1-2	NA	NA	TRBV3-1/TRBV3-2	TGTGCCAGCAGCCAAGATTCGCAGGACATCTATGGCTACACCTTC	CASSQDSQDIYGYTF
TRBJ2-1	NA	TRBD1	TRBV28	TGTGCCAGCAGGCTACCGGGACAGGGAGTCAATGAGCAGTTCTTC	CASRLPGQGVNEQFF
TRBJ2-5	NA	TRBD2	TRBV30	TGTGCCTGGGGCGGGACTAGCGGAAAAGAGACCCAGTACTTC	CAWGGTSGKETQYF
TRBJ2-1	NA	TRBD2	TRBV7-3	TGTGCCAGCAGCTTAATTCGCGGAGCGGGGGGTGAGCAGTTCTTC	CASSLIRGAGGEQFF
TRBJ1-6	few	NA	TRBV5-1	TGCGCCAGCAGCTTGGTCGATTCGGCACCCCTCCACTTT	CASSLVDSAPLHF
TRBJ2-7	once	NA	TRBV28	TGTGCCAGCAGTTTGCTTCTGTACGAGCAGTACTTC	CASSLLLYEQYF
TRBJ1-5	NA	TRBD1	TRBV27	TGTGCCAGCAGCCCGACAGGGCGCAATCAGCCCCAGCATTTT	CASSPTGRNQPQHF
TRBJ1-5	NA	NA	TRBV5-6	TGTGCCAGCAGCTTGGGGGGGGCGGGTAGCAATCAGCCCCAGCATTTT	CASSLGGAGSNQPQHF
TRBJ2-2	NA	NA	TRBV19	TGTGCCAGTAGTATAGGTGCAGGGACGTTGTTTTTT	CASSIGAGTLFF
TRBJ2-1	NA	TRBD1	TRBV15	TGTGCCACCAGCAGAGCTGGGACAGGGGTCAATGAGCAGTTCTTC	CATSRAGTGVNEQFF
TRBJ1-1	once	NA	TRBV5-6	TGTGCCAGCAACAGCGCCGGGAGCGGGGGATACAACACTGAAGCTTTCTTT	CASNSAGSGGYNTEAFF
TRBJ1-1	NA	NA	TRBV9	TGTGCCAGCAGTCTTGGACCGCACGGAAACACTGAAGCTTTCTTT	CASSLGPHGNTEAFF
TRBJ1-2	NA	NA	TRBV30	TGTGCCTGGAGTGGAGGGCTTCACTATGGCTACACCTTC	CAWSGGLHYGYTF
TRBJ2-1	NA	NA	TRBV5-4	TGTGCCAGCATCGCCCTGTGGTCGACCTACAATGAGCAGTTCTTC	CASIALWSTYNEQFF
TRBJ2-1	NA	TRBD2	TRBV4-2	TGTGCCAGCAGCCTCACTAGCGGCCCAGGGAATGAGCAGTTCTTC	CASSLTSGPGNEQFF
TRBJ1-2	NA	NA	TRBV15	TGTGCCACCAGCAGAGATAGAGCAGGGCCGGACGGCTACACCTTC	CATSRDRAGPDGYTF
TRBJ2-4	NA	NA	TRBV7-2	TGTGCCAGCAGCCCCCACCAGGGAGCCAAAAACATTCAGTACTTC	CASSPHQGAKNIQYF
TRBJ2-1	NA	TRBD2	TRBV6-5	TGTGCCAGCAGATTTAGCGGGAGCTCCTCCAATGAGCAGTTCTTC	CASRFSGSSSNEQFF
TRBJ2-5	NA	NA	TRBV5-1	TGCGCCAGCAGCTCCTGGACTGGGGGCCAAGAGACCCAGTACTTC	CASSSWTGGQETQYF
TRBJ2-7	NA	NA	TRBV11-2	TGTGCCAGCAGCCCCCAATTTGAGCAGTACTTC	CASSPQFEQYF
TRBJ2-7	NA	TRBD2	TRBV7-2	TGTGCCAGCAGCTCAACCAGAAGGGGACTAGTCTCCTACGAGCAGTACTTC	CASSSTRRGLVSYEQYF
TRBJ1-2	NA	NA	TRBV7-2	TGTGCCAGCAGCCCAAACAGGCCCTATGGCTACACCTTC	CASSPNRPYGYTF
TRBJ1-2	NA	NA	TRBV15	TGTGCCACCAGCAGAGGACAGCTCACTCCTCGCCCTATGGGCTACACCTTC	CATSRGQLTPRPMGYTF
TRBJ1-2	NA	NA	TRBV9	TGTGCCAGCAGCGGGGTTAGGCCCGGGACTAACTATGGCTACACCTTC	CASSGVRPGTNYGYTF
TRBJ2-5	NA	TRBD1	TRBV4-1	TGCGCCAGCAGCCAAGGGGACAGGGGACGAGAGACCCAGTACTTC	CASSQGDRGRETQYF
TRBJ1-6	NA	NA	TRBV7-2	TGTGCCAGCAGCTTAGTTATTCCCTATAATTCACCCCTCCACTTT	CASSLVIPYNSPLHF
TRBJ2-1	NA	TRBD2	TRBV9	TGTGCCAGCAGCGCCTTAGCGGGAGCTGGGAATGAGCAGTTCTTC	CASSALAGAGNEQFF
TRBJ1-2	NA	TRBD1	TRBV7-2	TGTGCCAGCAGCTCCGGGACAGGAGGGTATGGCTACACCTTC	CASSSGTGGYGYTF
TRBJ1-5	NA	TRBD1	TRBV19	TGTGCCAGTAGTATAGAAGGGACAGGGGTCTGGGGGCAGCCCCAGCATTTT	CASSIEGTGVWGQPQHF
TRBJ1-5	NA	NA	TRBV7-2	TGTGCCAGCAGCTTCTGGTCAGGGCGCAATCAGCCCCAGCATTTT	CASSFWSGRNQPQHF
TRBJ1-2	NA	NA	TRBV6-5	TGTGCCAGCAGTCCAGGGGCAGGGTATGGCTACACCTTC	CASSPGAGYGYTF
TRBJ2-6	NA	NA	TRBV4-2	TGTGCCAGCAGCCAAGACTTTAGGGCAGCTGGGGCCAACGTCCTGACTTTC	CASSQDFRAAGANVLTF
TRBJ2-1	NA	NA	TRBV21-1	TGTGCCAGCATCCCCGACAGGTTGGATGAGCAGTTCTTC	CASIPDRLDEQFF
TRBJ2-1	NA	TRBD1	TRBV6-6	TGTGCCAGCAGCACCGCGAGGGGGCGATCCTACAATGAGCAGTTCTTC	CASSTARGRSYNEQFF
TRBJ2-7	NA	TRBD1	TRBV16	TGTGCCAGCAGCCAACTGGGGACAGGACCCTACGAGCAGTACTTC	CASSQLGTGPYEQYF
TRBJ2-3	NA	NA	TRBV29-1	TGCAGCTATTCGGGCCAAACAGATACGCAGTATTTT	CSYSGQTDTQYF
TRBJ2-1	NA	TRBD2	TRBV7-9	TGTGCCAGCGACTGGCGGGAGAGGGGCAATGAGCAGTTCTTC	CASDWRERGNEQFF
TRBJ1-2	NA	TRBD1	TRBV28	TGTGCCATTACGACAGGGAACTATGGCTACACCTTC	CAITTGNYGYTF
TRBJ1-6	NA	NA	TRBV30	TGTGCCTGGAGCCTAATCGGGGGTTACTATAATTCACCCCTCCACTTT	CAWSLIGGYYNSPLHF
TRBJ1-2	NA	NA	TRBV5-6	TGTGCCAGCAGCAGCGGCTATGGCTACACCTTC	CASSSGYGYTF
TRBJ2-1	NA	NA	TRBV5-4	TGTGCCAGCAGCTTGGCTTTACAGAGCTCCTACAATGAGCAGTTCTTC	CASSLALQSSYNEQFF
TRBJ1-2	NA	NA	TRBV9	TGTGCCAGCCGGAGCCCTAACTATGGCTACACCTTC	CASRSPNYGYTF
TRBJ1-2	NA	NA	TRBV30	TGTGCCTGGAGGCGCCGGTTGAACTATGGCTACACCTTC	CAWRRRLNYGYTF
TRBJ1-4	NA	TRBD1	TRBV27	TGTGCCAGCAGGACTGCGGCGACAGGGGACCTTGAAAAACTGTTTTTT	CASRTAATGDLEKLFF
TRBJ2-3	NA	NA	TRBV2	TGTGCCAGCAGTGTGGTCCAGGGCACAGATACGCAGTATTTT	CASSVVQGTDTQYF
TRBJ1-3	NA	TRBD1	TRBV2	TGTGCCAGCATCGAACAGGGGGTTAAGGGAAACACCATATATTTT	CASIEQGVKGNTIYF